These T cell receptor beta chains were read from a single sample in a study of brain metastases from non-small cell lung cancer. The protocol was immunoSEQ multiplex PCR, while the TCRdb copy is restricted to in-frame clones and leaves out a portion. This table holds approximately 2,500 clones, roughly 80% found once. Material: tissue from a brain metastasis. Source of these receptors: a donor at least 40 years old with non-small cell lung cancer. Each CDR3 is given with its conserved first and last residue. A D gene is named only where the DNA matches it firmly. Clone size is given for some rows only: seen once, a few or many times, or a class if the clone is expanded.

clone_size	v_call	j_call	d_call	cdr3_nt	cdr3_aa
.	TRBV12-3/TRBV12-4	TRBJ1-3	.	TGTGCCAGCAGTTTAAGAGGAAACACCATATATTTT	CASSLRGNTIYF
.	TRBV6-5	TRBJ2-7	TRBD2	TGTGCCAGCAGTTCCGCGGGAGGGCCCTACGAGCAGTATTTC	CASSSAGGPYEQYF
.	TRBV6-5	TRBJ1-4	TRBD1	TGTGCCAGCAATCGAGGGGGCGCGGGCGAAAAACTGTTTTTT	CASNRGGAGEKLFF
.	TRBV28	TRBJ2-7	.	TGTGCCGCCACCCGGAATGACTACGAGCAGTACTTC	CAATRNDYEQYF
.	TRBV6-5	TRBJ1-1	.	TGTGCCAGCAGCGGGGGGGGGCTCCTGAACACTGAAGCTTTCTTT	CASSGGGLLNTEAFF
.	TRBV4-3	TRBJ2-4	.	TGCGCCAGCAGCCAAGAGGTAGCCGTAGAAAACATTCAGTACTTC	CASSQEVAVENIQYF
.	TRBV3-1/TRBV3-2	TRBJ2-7	.	TGTGCCAGCAGCCCCCAAGGGACTGGATACGAGCAGTACTTC	CASSPQGTGYEQYF
.	TRBV29-1	TRBJ1-2	.	TGCAGCGTTACCTCGGGGCTCAACTATGGCTACACCTTC	CSVTSGLNYGYTF
.	TRBV12-3/TRBV12-4	TRBJ2-2	.	TGTGCCAGCAGTCTACAAAGAACCGGGGAGCTGTTTTTT	CASSLQRTGELFF
.	TRBV5-6	TRBJ1-2	.	TGTGCCAGCAACCCCGCTGGGACCGCGGGGGGCGATGGCTACACCTTC	CASNPAGTAGGDGYTF
.	TRBV19	TRBJ1-1	.	TGTGCCAGTAGAGAGCAGGCCGCCCGCAGGTTGAACACTGAAGCTTTCTTT	CASREQAARRLNTEAFF
.	TRBV20-1	TRBJ2-6	.	TGCAGTGCTACCGGGGCCAACGTCCTGACTTTC	CSATGANVLTF
.	TRBV5-6	TRBJ1-2	.	TGTGCCAGCAGCTTTTCAGGGCCGGGGGGCTATGGCTACACCTTC	CASSFSGPGGYGYTF
.	TRBV10-3	TRBJ2-5	TRBD1	TGTGCCATCAGTGACCCGGACAGGGGGGGAGAGACCCAGTACTTC	CAISDPDRGGETQYF
.	TRBV27	TRBJ1-5	.	TGTGCCAGCAGCCACGCGGGGGCCCACAGGCCCGCAAGCAATCAGCCCCAGCATTTT	CASSHAGAHRPASNQPQHF
.	TRBV20-1	TRBJ1-2	.	TGCAGTGCTGGACCTGGCTACACCTTC	CSAGPGYTF
.	TRBV24-1	TRBJ2-6	.	TGTGCCACCAGTAGCCGACATGTAACCCTCTCTGGGGCCAACGTCCTGACTTTC	CATSSRHVTLSGANVLTF
.	TRBV6-5	TRBJ1-2	.	TGTGCCAGCAGTTACTCGACGGCAGGGAGGACCTATGGCTACACCTTC	CASSYSTAGRTYGYTF
.	TRBV7-3	TRBJ2-3	.	TGTGCCAGCAGCTCGGGACCGGAGGATACGCAGTATTTT	CASSSGPEDTQYF
.	TRBV7-9	TRBJ2-5	TRBD2	TGTGCCAGCAGCTTGAATCGGGAGGGGACCCAGTACTTC	CASSLNREGTQYF
once	TRBV6-5	TRBJ1-1	.	TGTGCCAGCAGACTAGGACAGAGCACTGAAGCTTTCTTT	CASRLGQSTEAFF
.	TRBV15	TRBJ2-7	TRBD2	TGTGCCACCAGCAGATCTGGACTAGCGGGCTTAACCTACGAGCAGTACTTC	CATSRSGLAGLTYEQYF
once	TRBV6-4	TRBJ2-1	TRBD2	TGTGCCGGGGTTTTAACGGGACTAGCGGGGTTCCGCTCCTATAATGAGCAGTTCTTC	CAGVLTGLAGFRSYNEQFF
.	TRBV29-1	TRBJ2-3	TRBD2	TGCAGCGTTGCACTAGCGGGGGCTGGGGATACACAGTATTTT	CSVALAGAGDTQYF
few	TRBV7-2	TRBJ2-7	.	TGTGCCAGCAGCTTAGGGGGGTCCAGGTTGGGCGAGCAGTACTTC	CASSLGGSRLGEQYF
.	TRBV7-2	TRBJ2-7	.	TGTGCCAGCAGCTTAGGAGCCGGACCCTACGAGCAGTACTTC	CASSLGAGPYEQYF
.	TRBV28	TRBJ1-4	.	TGTGCCATTTCAGGAGGGTTGGGTAATGAAAAACTGTTTTTT	CAISGGLGNEKLFF
.	TRBV6-5	TRBJ2-2	.	TGTGCCAGCAGTTACGCACGGGACACCGGGGAGCTGTTTTTT	CASSYARDTGELFF
.	TRBV12-3/TRBV12-4	TRBJ2-1	TRBD2	TGTGCCAGCGGGCTAGCGGATGTCAATGAGCAGTTCTTC	CASGLADVNEQFF
.	TRBV5-8	TRBJ2-3	TRBD2	TGTGCCAGCAGCTTGGATGCGGGGGGGCCTAGAGATACGCAGTATTTT	CASSLDAGGPRDTQYF
.	TRBV3-1/TRBV3-2	TRBJ2-1	TRBD2	TGTGCCAGCAGCCAAGATGGGCTAGCGGCCTACAATGAGCAGTTCTTC	CASSQDGLAAYNEQFF
.	TRBV12-3/TRBV12-4	TRBJ1-3	.	TGTGCCAGTAGTTTAAGAGGAAACACCATATATTTT	CASSLRGNTIYF
.	TRBV28	TRBJ2-1	TRBD2	TGTGCCAGCAGGGCCAGCGGGAGGTTAGGTTACAATGAGCAGTTCTTC	CASRASGRLGYNEQFF
.	TRBV7-9	TRBJ1-4	.	TGTGCCAGCAGCTTATTGACGGCAACTAATGAAAAACTGTTTTTT	CASSLLTATNEKLFF
once	TRBV10-3	TRBJ1-5	TRBD1	TGTGCCATCAGTGATGACAGGGGGCTATTCTCTCAGCCCCAGCATTTT	CAISDDRGLFSQPQHF
.	TRBV30	TRBJ1-6	.	TGTGCCGGCTCCCAGGTCTCGGGTAATTCACCCCTCCACTTT	CAGSQVSGNSPLHF
.	TRBV24-1	TRBJ2-1	TRBD2	TGTGCCACCAGTGACTCTAGCGGGGGGCACAATGAGCAGTTCTTC	CATSDSSGGHNEQFF
.	TRBV2	TRBJ1-3	.	TGTGCCAGCAGTGGGGGCTCTGGAAACACCATATATTTT	CASSGGSGNTIYF
.	TRBV5-5	TRBJ1-1	.	TGTGCCAGCAGCTTGAGGCTATCAGCATCTGAAGCTTTCTTT	CASSLRLSASEAFF
.	TRBV24-1	TRBJ1-1	.	TGTGCCACCAGTGATTCCCGACGGCTATCTGAAGCTTTCTTT	CATSDSRRLSEAFF
.	TRBV19	TRBJ2-3	TRBD1	TGTGCCAGTAGTAGAGAACAGGGGAAACTTTCAGATACGCAGTATTTT	CASSREQGKLSDTQYF
.	TRBV9	TRBJ2-3	TRBD2	TGTGCCAGCAGCGTAGCTACTAGCGGGACTTCAGATACGCAGTATTTT	CASSVATSGTSDTQYF
.	TRBV18	TRBJ1-4	.	TGTGCCAGCTGGGAAGAAGAAAAACTGTTTTTT	CASWEEEKLFF